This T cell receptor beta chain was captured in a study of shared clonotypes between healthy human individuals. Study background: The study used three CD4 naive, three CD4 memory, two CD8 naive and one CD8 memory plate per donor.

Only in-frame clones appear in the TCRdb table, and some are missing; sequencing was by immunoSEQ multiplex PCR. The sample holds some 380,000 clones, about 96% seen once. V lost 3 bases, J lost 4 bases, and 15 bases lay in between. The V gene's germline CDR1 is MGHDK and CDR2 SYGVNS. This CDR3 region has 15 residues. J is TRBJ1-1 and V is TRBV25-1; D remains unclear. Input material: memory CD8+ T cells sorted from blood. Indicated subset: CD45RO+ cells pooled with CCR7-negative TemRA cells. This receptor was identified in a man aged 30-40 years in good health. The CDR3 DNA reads TGTGCCAGCAGTGACTCATTGGGCAGTATCACTGAAGCTTTCTTT. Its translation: CASSDSLGSITEAFF.